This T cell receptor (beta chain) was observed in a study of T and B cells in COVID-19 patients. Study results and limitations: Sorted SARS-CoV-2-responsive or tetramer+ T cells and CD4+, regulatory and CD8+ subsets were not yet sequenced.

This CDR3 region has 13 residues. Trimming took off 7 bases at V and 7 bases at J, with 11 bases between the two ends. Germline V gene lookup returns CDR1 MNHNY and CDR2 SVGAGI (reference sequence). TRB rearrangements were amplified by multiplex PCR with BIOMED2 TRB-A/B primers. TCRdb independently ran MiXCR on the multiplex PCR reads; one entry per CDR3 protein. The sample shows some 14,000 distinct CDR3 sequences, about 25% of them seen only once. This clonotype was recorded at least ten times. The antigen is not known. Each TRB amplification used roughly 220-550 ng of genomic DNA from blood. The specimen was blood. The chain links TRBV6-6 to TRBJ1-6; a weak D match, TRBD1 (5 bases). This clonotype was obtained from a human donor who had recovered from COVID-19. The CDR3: CASTRDGNSPLHF. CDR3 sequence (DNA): TGTGCCAGCACCCGGGACGGAAATTCACCCCTCCACTTT.